The rows below give T cell receptor beta chains drawn from one sample of a study of control samples from healthy donors and cancer patients. Produced via immunoSEQ multiplex PCR; TCRdb's table is partial and in-frame only. The repertoire includes more than 95,000 clones, more than 85% of them detected once, and around 1.8% sits in the top ten. Sequenced input: blood. Receptors originate from a man aged 18 to 30 in good health. Both conserved end residues are part of each CDR3. The D gene is left open where the match is weak. Clone size is not always given. Where it is, it says once, few, many or a class for expanded clones.

j_call: TRBJ2-7
v_call: TRBV6-5
d_call: NA
clone_size: NA
cdr3_nt: TGTGCCAGCAGTAGTATCAGGAGCTCCTACGAGCAGTACTTC
cdr3_aa: CASSSIRSSYEQYF

j_call: TRBJ1-5
v_call: TRBV12-3/TRBV12-4
d_call: NA
clone_size: NA
cdr3_nt: TGTGCCAGCAGTTTGGGTCAGCCCCAGCATTTT
cdr3_aa: CASSLGQPQHF

j_call: TRBJ2-1
v_call: TRBV9
d_call: NA
clone_size: NA
cdr3_nt: TGTGCCAGCAGCGTATTTGAATGGAGGACGGGACACCTAAATGAGCAGTTCTTC
cdr3_aa: CASSVFEWRTGHLNEQFF

j_call: TRBJ1-3
v_call: TRBV7-9
d_call: NA
clone_size: NA
cdr3_nt: TGTGCCAGCAGCTCCGACACCAACTCTGGAAACACCATATATTTT
cdr3_aa: CASSSDTNSGNTIYF

j_call: TRBJ1-1
v_call: TRBV12-3/TRBV12-4
d_call: NA
clone_size: NA
cdr3_nt: TGTGCCAGCACTATAACAGAAAACACTGAAGCTTTCTTT
cdr3_aa: CASTITENTEAFF

j_call: TRBJ1-2
v_call: TRBV28
d_call: NA
clone_size: NA
cdr3_nt: TGTGCCAGCAGTTTGACGGATAGACTATGGGGCTACACCTTC
cdr3_aa: CASSLTDRLWGYTF

j_call: TRBJ2-2
v_call: TRBV7-7
d_call: NA
clone_size: NA
cdr3_nt: TGTGCCAGCAGCTTGGAAGTGGCGGGACCATCGGCGGGGGAGCTGTTTTTT
cdr3_aa: CASSLEVAGPSAGELFF

j_call: TRBJ1-2
v_call: TRBV5-1
d_call: NA
clone_size: NA
cdr3_nt: TGCGCCAGCAGCTTGCGCCAGTCAAGCGGGGCCTATGGCTACACCTTC
cdr3_aa: CASSLRQSSGAYGYTF

j_call: TRBJ1-5
v_call: TRBV6-2/TRBV6-3
d_call: TRBD1
clone_size: NA
cdr3_nt: TGTGCCAGCAGTTACCCCGAACAGGGGGAGCAGCCCCAGCATTTT
cdr3_aa: CASSYPEQGEQPQHF

j_call: TRBJ1-4
v_call: TRBV25-1
d_call: NA
clone_size: NA
cdr3_nt: TGTGCCAGCAGTGTTGGGAATCGCGAAAAACTGTTTTTT
cdr3_aa: CASSVGNREKLFF

j_call: TRBJ2-7
v_call: TRBV5-5
d_call: TRBD1
clone_size: NA
cdr3_nt: TGTGCCAGCAGCCGGGACAGGCAGGGGGAGCAGTACTTC
cdr3_aa: CASSRDRQGEQYF

j_call: TRBJ1-1
v_call: TRBV3-1/TRBV3-2
d_call: NA
clone_size: NA
cdr3_nt: TGTGCCAGCAGCCAAAGGGGGTCCACTGAAGCTTTCTTT
cdr3_aa: CASSQRGSTEAFF

j_call: TRBJ2-1
v_call: TRBV7-2
d_call: TRBD2
clone_size: NA
cdr3_nt: TGTGCCAGCACCCTGACTAGCGGGAGCCCATACGATGAGCAGTTCTTC
cdr3_aa: CASTLTSGSPYDEQFF

j_call: TRBJ1-1
v_call: TRBV3-1/TRBV3-2
d_call: TRBD1
clone_size: NA
cdr3_nt: TGTGCCAGCAGCCAAGTAACAGGGGTCACTGAAGCTTTCTTT
cdr3_aa: CASSQVTGVTEAFF

j_call: TRBJ1-3
v_call: TRBV27
d_call: TRBD1
clone_size: NA
cdr3_nt: TGTGCCAGCAGTTTTACCCCGACAGGGGGCTCTGGAAACACCATATATTTT
cdr3_aa: CASSFTPTGGSGNTIYF

j_call: TRBJ2-1
v_call: TRBV6-4
d_call: TRBD2
clone_size: NA
cdr3_nt: TGTGCCAGCAGTGACTCAGCGGGAGAATACAATGAGCAGTTCTTC
cdr3_aa: CASSDSAGEYNEQFF

j_call: TRBJ1-2
v_call: TRBV7-2
d_call: NA
clone_size: NA
cdr3_nt: TGTGCCACTACAGACAGTCGTTGGGGCCCTAACTATGGCTACACCTTC
cdr3_aa: CATTDSRWGPNYGYTF

j_call: TRBJ2-1
v_call: TRBV19
d_call: TRBD2
clone_size: NA
cdr3_nt: TGTGCCAGTAGTATAACGGGACTAGCGGGAGGAGGAGAGCAGTTCTTC
cdr3_aa: CASSITGLAGGGEQFF

j_call: TRBJ2-5
v_call: TRBV10-1
d_call: NA
clone_size: NA
cdr3_nt: TGCGCCAGCAGTGGGGGGACACTCGGGCAAGAGACCCAGTACTTC
cdr3_aa: CASSGGTLGQETQYF

j_call: TRBJ1-1
v_call: TRBV27
d_call: NA
clone_size: few
cdr3_nt: TGTGCCAGCAGTTTATCGGGACCACGAACTGAAGCTTTCTTT
cdr3_aa: CASSLSGPRTEAFF

j_call: TRBJ2-7
v_call: TRBV5-1
d_call: TRBD1
clone_size: NA
cdr3_nt: TGCGCCAGCAGCACGACCGGGACAGGGTCCCACGAGCAGTACTTC
cdr3_aa: CASSTTGTGSHEQYF

j_call: TRBJ1-5
v_call: TRBV19
d_call: NA
clone_size: NA
cdr3_nt: TGTGCCAGTAGAACAGGGTTAGGCTATAGCAATCAGCCCCAGCATTTT
cdr3_aa: CASRTGLGYSNQPQHF

j_call: TRBJ2-3
v_call: TRBV5-1
d_call: TRBD1
clone_size: NA
cdr3_nt: TGCGCCAGCAGCCCACATGGACAGGGGCTTAGCACAGATACGCAGTATTTT
cdr3_aa: CASSPHGQGLSTDTQYF

j_call: TRBJ2-3
v_call: TRBV5-1
d_call: NA
clone_size: NA
cdr3_nt: TGCGCCAGCAGCTTGGCCCCGGACAGCACAGATACGCAGTATTTT
cdr3_aa: CASSLAPDSTDTQYF

j_call: TRBJ2-3
v_call: TRBV11-2
d_call: TRBD1
clone_size: NA
cdr3_nt: TGTGCCAGCAGCTCAGGGGGTCCAGGGGCGCGGGATACGCAGTATTTT
cdr3_aa: CASSSGGPGARDTQYF

j_call: TRBJ2-3
v_call: TRBV7-9
d_call: NA
clone_size: NA
cdr3_nt: TGTGCCAGCAGCTTAGTAGGGGCAGATACGCAGTATTTT
cdr3_aa: CASSLVGADTQYF

j_call: TRBJ2-7
v_call: TRBV24-1
d_call: NA
clone_size: NA
cdr3_nt: TGTGCCACCAGTGCGGAATGGAGGTCGCGGTACTTC
cdr3_aa: CATSAEWRSRYF

j_call: TRBJ2-3
v_call: TRBV7-3
d_call: NA
clone_size: once
cdr3_nt: TGTGCCAGCAGCTCGCCAGCTACAGATACGCAGTATTTT
cdr3_aa: CASSSPATDTQYF

j_call: TRBJ2-1
v_call: TRBV27
d_call: NA
clone_size: NA
cdr3_nt: TGTGCCAGCAGTGACTCGACTCACCTCTCCTACAATGAGCAGTTCTTC
cdr3_aa: CASSDSTHLSYNEQFF

j_call: TRBJ2-3
v_call: TRBV6-6
d_call: NA
clone_size: NA
cdr3_nt: TGTGCCAGCAGTTACATGGGCGGGAGCACAGATACGCAGTATTTT
cdr3_aa: CASSYMGGSTDTQYF

j_call: TRBJ1-5
v_call: TRBV11-2
d_call: NA
clone_size: NA
cdr3_nt: TGTGCCAGCAGCATGGGAGGGATTGGCCAGCCCCAGCATTTT
cdr3_aa: CASSMGGIGQPQHF

j_call: TRBJ2-1
v_call: TRBV27
d_call: NA
clone_size: NA
cdr3_nt: TGTGCCAGCAGTTTATCGGGAGGATACAATGAGCAGTTCTTC
cdr3_aa: CASSLSGGYNEQFF

j_call: TRBJ2-7
v_call: TRBV6-1
d_call: NA
clone_size: NA
cdr3_nt: TGTGCCAGCAGTGAACAGGGGTGGCCCTACGAGCAGTACTTC
cdr3_aa: CASSEQGWPYEQYF

j_call: TRBJ2-5
v_call: TRBV6-5
d_call: NA
clone_size: few
cdr3_nt: TGTGCCAGCAGTAGGGGCCTCGGGACCCAGTACTTC
cdr3_aa: CASSRGLGTQYF

j_call: TRBJ1-1
v_call: TRBV6-5
d_call: NA
clone_size: NA
cdr3_nt: TGTGCCAGCAGCGCTACACAGGTAATGAACACTGAAGCTTTCTTT
cdr3_aa: CASSATQVMNTEAFF

j_call: TRBJ1-4
v_call: TRBV19
d_call: NA
clone_size: NA
cdr3_nt: TGTGCCAGCACTAATCGGGACGCAACTAATGAAAAACTGTTTTTT
cdr3_aa: CASTNRDATNEKLFF

j_call: TRBJ1-2
v_call: TRBV27
d_call: TRBD1
clone_size: NA
cdr3_nt: TGTGCCACCCAAATGATCTACAGGGGGCGCGAATGGGGCTACACCTTC
cdr3_aa: CATQMIYRGREWGYTF

j_call: TRBJ1-2
v_call: TRBV27
d_call: NA
clone_size: NA
cdr3_nt: TGTGCCAGCAGTCCTAACCCGACGGGAAACTATGGCTACACCTTC
cdr3_aa: CASSPNPTGNYGYTF

j_call: TRBJ2-2
v_call: TRBV9
d_call: NA
clone_size: NA
cdr3_nt: TGTGCCAGCAGGGAACCGACAGGATCGAACACCGGGGAGCTGTTTTTT
cdr3_aa: CASREPTGSNTGELFF

j_call: TRBJ2-3
v_call: TRBV19
d_call: NA
clone_size: NA
cdr3_nt: TGTGCCAGTAGACTAACAGATACGCAGTATTTT
cdr3_aa: CASRLTDTQYF

j_call: TRBJ1-5
v_call: TRBV5-6
d_call: NA
clone_size: few
cdr3_nt: TGTGCCAGCAGCCCCACATCGGGTCAGCCCCAGCATTTT
cdr3_aa: CASSPTSGQPQHF

j_call: TRBJ1-5
v_call: TRBV5-6
d_call: NA
clone_size: NA
cdr3_nt: TGTGCCAGCAGCTTAGCGATCGGTCAGCCCCAGCATTTT
cdr3_aa: CASSLAIGQPQHF

j_call: TRBJ2-5
v_call: TRBV18
d_call: TRBD2
clone_size: NA
cdr3_nt: TGTGCCAGCTCATCGTTGGGACTAGCGGGAGAAAAGACCCAGTACTTC
cdr3_aa: CASSSLGLAGEKTQYF

j_call: TRBJ1-1
v_call: TRBV9
d_call: NA
clone_size: NA
cdr3_nt: TGTGCCAGCAGCGAAGGGGACCGTAGCGGGACTGAAGCTTTCTTT
cdr3_aa: CASSEGDRSGTEAFF

j_call: TRBJ1-1
v_call: TRBV7-2
d_call: NA
clone_size: NA
cdr3_nt: TGTGCCAGCAGCTACCCAGGAGGGGGGAACACTGAAGCTTTCTTT
cdr3_aa: CASSYPGGGNTEAFF

j_call: TRBJ1-3
v_call: TRBV20-1
d_call: NA
clone_size: NA
cdr3_nt: TGCAGTGCTGAATGGGGAAACACCATATATTTT
cdr3_aa: CSAEWGNTIYF

j_call: TRBJ2-2
v_call: TRBV9
d_call: TRBD2
clone_size: NA
cdr3_nt: TGTGCCAGCAGCGTAGGTGGGAGGGCCACCGGGGAGCTGTTTTTT
cdr3_aa: CASSVGGRATGELFF

j_call: TRBJ1-2
v_call: TRBV18
d_call: NA
clone_size: few
cdr3_nt: TGTGCCAGCTCACCCCGGGACCCGAACTATGGCTACACCTTC
cdr3_aa: CASSPRDPNYGYTF

j_call: TRBJ1-1
v_call: TRBV28
d_call: NA
clone_size: NA
cdr3_nt: TGTGCCAGCAGTTTAACAGGGCCTGAAGCTTTCTTT
cdr3_aa: CASSLTGPEAFF

j_call: TRBJ2-2
v_call: TRBV19
d_call: TRBD2
clone_size: NA
cdr3_nt: TGTGCCACCACCGGGACTAGCGGGTACTTCGACACCGGGGAGCTGTTTTTT
cdr3_aa: CATTGTSGYFDTGELFF

j_call: TRBJ1-1
v_call: TRBV6-4
d_call: NA
clone_size: NA
cdr3_nt: TGTGCCAGCAGTAGGTTAGCAGGAGGAATGAACACTGAAGCTTTCTTT
cdr3_aa: CASSRLAGGMNTEAFF

j_call: TRBJ2-1
v_call: TRBV5-1
d_call: NA
clone_size: NA
cdr3_nt: TGCGCCAGCCGTCCTAAAGGGACCTTCCAGCAGTTCTTC
cdr3_aa: CASRPKGTFQQFF

j_call: TRBJ1-2
v_call: TRBV7-9
d_call: NA
clone_size: NA
cdr3_nt: TGTGCCAGCAGCTTATCGGGGGATGGCTACACCTTC
cdr3_aa: CASSLSGDGYTF

j_call: TRBJ2-6
v_call: TRBV7-3
d_call: NA
clone_size: few
cdr3_nt: TGTGCCAGCAGCCCCCAGGGGACCGGGGCCAACGTCCTGACTTTC
cdr3_aa: CASSPQGTGANVLTF

j_call: TRBJ2-1
v_call: TRBV9
d_call: TRBD2
clone_size: NA
cdr3_nt: TGTGCCAGCAGCTCCTTCGGTGGCGGGAGGTACAATGAGCAGTTCTTC
cdr3_aa: CASSSFGGGRYNEQFF

j_call: TRBJ2-7
v_call: TRBV10-1
d_call: NA
clone_size: NA
cdr3_nt: TGCGCCAGCAGTGATGGGCAGGCCTACGAGCAGTACTTC
cdr3_aa: CASSDGQAYEQYF

j_call: TRBJ1-3
v_call: TRBV7-2
d_call: NA
clone_size: NA
cdr3_nt: TGTGCCAGCAGTTTGGCCCAGGGCCGCTCTGGAAACACCATATATTTT
cdr3_aa: CASSLAQGRSGNTIYF

j_call: TRBJ2-1
v_call: TRBV10-2
d_call: NA
clone_size: NA
cdr3_nt: TGCGCCAGCAGTGATAACAATGAGCAGTTCTTC
cdr3_aa: CASSDNNEQFF

j_call: TRBJ1-4
v_call: TRBV5-1
d_call: NA
clone_size: NA
cdr3_nt: TGCGCCAGCAGCCCCCCCCGACGGGAGGAAAAACTGTTTTTT
cdr3_aa: CASSPPRREEKLFF

j_call: TRBJ2-4
v_call: TRBV6-2/TRBV6-3
d_call: NA
clone_size: NA
cdr3_nt: TGTGCCAGCAGTCCCCCCTTTTCATGGGGGAAAAACATTCAGTACTTC
cdr3_aa: CASSPPFSWGKNIQYF